The next 28 T cell receptor beta chains were all read from a single sample in a study of cytomegalovirus exposure and HLA in healthy donors. The PCR was carried out with 60 Vbeta primers and 13 Jbeta primers. Only in-frame clones appear in the TCRdb table, and some are missing; sequencing was by immunoSEQ multiplex PCR. This sample has roughly 160,000 clones; 75% occur once, and the top ten carry roughly 7.6%. Sequenced sample: PBMCs. These receptors all stem from a woman in her forties in good health and CMV-seropositive.

The CDR3 loop reads CASSPHGTAGTAGELFF. In DNA, the CDR3 is TGCGCCAGCAGCCCTCATGGGACAGCGGGTACTGCCGGGGAGCTGTTTTTT. This rearrangement joins TRBV5-1 to TRBJ2-2; perhaps TRBD1 as D (7 bases). The V end lost 4 bases, the J end lost 6 bases, and 22 bases lay between the germline ends. The CDR3 is 17 residues long. CDR1 and CDR2 from the germline V gene are SGHRS and YFSETQ.

The chain links TRBV19 to TRBJ2-1; D perhaps matches TRBD2 (6 bases). Between the trimmed V and J ends, which lost 2 bases and 0 bases, there was a span of 11 bases. This CDR3 is built from 16 residues. From germline, CDR1 is LNHDA and CDR2 SQIVND (reference sequence). CDR3 nucleotides: TGTGCCAGTAGTATACTGCGGGACCACTCCTACAATGAGCAGTTCTTC. This encodes CASSILRDHSYNEQFF.

The J gene is TRBJ1-2, the V gene TRBV30; D is undetermined. Trimming cost V 4 bases and J 8 bases, with 20 bases left between them. The germline gives CDR1 GTSNPN, CDR2 SVGIG (reference sequence). The CDR3 is 14 residues long. The CDR3 DNA is TGTGCCTGGAATCTGGGTCAGGCGAAAGTCGGCTACACCTTC. This encodes CAWNLGQAKVGYTF.

Note on this clone: One end of the junction varies from germline; a read error may be responsible. This chain joins TRBV7-7 and TRBJ2-1, with D perhaps TRBD2 (6 bases). Germline V gene lookup returns CDR1 SSHAT and CDR2 FNYEAQ (reference sequence). CDR3 size: 15 residues. This CDR3 reads CASSSTSQPTNEQFF. CDR3 coding DNA: TGTGCTAGCAGCTCCACTAGCCAGCCCACCAATGAGCAGTTCTTC.

DNA of the CDR3: TGTGCCAGTAGTGAGGGAGGGCGTTACAATGAGCAGTTCTTC. Amino acids: CASSEGGRYNEQFF. The chain carries TRBV19 and TRBJ2-1; TRBD2 matches at 7 bases. The length of the CDR3 is 14 residues. Germline lookup yields CDR1 LNHDA and CDR2 SQIVND (reference sequence). J lost 4 bases, V lost 5 bases, and 5 bases had no gene match.

This clone was recorded a few times. The CDR3: CASSPFGTSGTLQETQYF. The CDR3 DNA reads as TGTGCCAGCAGTCCTTTCGGGACTAGCGGGACACTACAAGAGACCCAGTACTTC. The chain is built from TRBV27 and TRBJ2-5; TRBD2 agrees at 13 bases. CDR1 MNHEY and CDR2 SMNVEV come from the germline V gene (reference sequence). There are 18 residues in the CDR3. With 5 bases clipped from V and 2 bases from J, the junction kept 11 bases outside the gene matches.

The CDR3 here is CASSGGLAGVGTDTQYF. The CDR3 nucleotides read TGTGCCAGCAGTGGAGGACTAGCGGGAGTGGGCACAGATACGCAGTATTTT. The V call is TRBV27, the J call TRBJ2-3; 13 bases fit TRBD2. Germline loops: CDR1 MNHEY, CDR2 SMNVEV (reference sequence). The CDR3 runs 17 residues. V dropped 5 bases and J dropped 1; count of bases not matched to a gene: 6.

A word on this clone: A junction end diverges from the germline sequence, so it may reflect a read error. CDR3 sequence reads: CAGSFRTGLGYEQYF. As DNA, the CDR3 is TGTGCCGGCAGTTTCCGGACAGGGCTAGGGTACGAGCAGTACTTC. The rearrangement joins TRBV27 to TRBJ2-7; 8 bases are a match to TRBD1. Germline CDR1 reads MNHEY; CDR2 reads SMNVEV (reference sequence). The CDR3 has 15 amino acids.

The rearrangement links TRBV28 to TRBJ1-1; weak D call: TRBD1 (5 bases). Trimming pared 3 bases from V and 1 base from J, leaving 12 bases between. The CDR3 has 15 amino acids. The germline V gene encodes CDR1 MDHEN and CDR2 SYDVKM. The DNA of the CDR3 is TGTGCCAGCAGTTTCTCAGGGCGGGGGAACACTGAAGCTTTCTTT. This gives the protein CASSFSGRGNTEAFF.

The CDR3 DNA is TGTGCCATCAGCTCCCAGGGCTATGGCTACACCTTC. Translated, it gives CAISSQGYGYTF. The chain is built from TRBV10-3 and TRBJ1-2; D perhaps matches TRBD1 (5 bases). The CDR3 covers 12 residues. V dropped 6 bases and J dropped 4 bases, with 9 bases sitting between them. Germline V gene data show CDR1 as ENHRY and CDR2 as SYGVKD.

This chain uses TRBV11-3 with TRBJ2-3; 9 nucleotides align to TRBD2. Unmatched junction bases numbered 7, after V lost 5 bases and J lost 4 bases. This CDR3 has 15 residues. Per germline, CDR1 SGHNT and CDR2 YENEEA. CDR3 sequence: CASSPGLAFPDTQYF. CDR3 sequence (DNA): TGTGCCAGCAGCCCCGGACTAGCGTTTCCAGATACGCAGTATTTT.

The chain combines TRBV28 with TRBJ1-5, with D tentatively TRBD1 (6 bases). Trimming stripped 10 bases from V and 3 bases from J, with 13 bases between. This CDR3 contains 13 residues. Germline V gene sequence: CDR1 MDHEN, CDR2 SYDVKM. The CDR3 sequence: CATARGYNQPQHF. CDR3 bases: TGTGCCACCGCCAGGGGTTACAATCAGCCCCAGCATTTT. Full variable domain (remainder filled in from reference TRBV28 and TRBJ1-5): DVKVTQSSRYLVKRTGEKVFLECVQDMDHENMFWYRQDPGLGLRLIYFSYDVKMKEKGDIPEGYSVSREKKERFSLILESASTNQTSMYLCATARGYNQPQHFGDGTRLSIL.

The chain combines TRBV6-1 with TRBJ2-5; D call uncertain. The CDR3 is made up of 11 amino acids. CDR1 and CDR2 (germline): MNHNS, SASEGT. Trimming cost V 6 bases and J 5 bases, with 7 bases left between them. As DNA, the CDR3 is TGTGCCAGCAGGGGCCGCGAGACCCAGTACTTC. Translated: CASRGRETQYF.

CDR3 residues: CASSQVGGSYNEQFF. In nucleotides, the CDR3 is TGTGCCAGCAGCCAGGTGGGGGGCTCCTACAATGAGCAGTTCTTC. The chain has TRBV11-1 and TRBJ2-1; weak D call: TRBD2 (6 bases). V dropped 5 bases and J dropped 0 bases, with 11 bases sitting between them. CDR3 length: 15 amino acids. CDR1 and CDR2 (germline): SGHAT, FQDESV (reference sequence).

The gene calls are TRBV18 and TRBJ2-5; TRBD2 is a possible D gene (6 bases). The germline V gene encodes CDR1 KGHSH and CDR2 LQKENI. The CDR3 has 15 residues. Trimming stripped 3 bases from V and 2 bases from J, with 13 bases between. CDR3 DNA: TGTGCCAGCTCACCCCTCGGGACTCGACAAGAGACCCAGTACTTC. It is translated as CASSPLGTRQETQYF.

V is TRBV4-3 and J is TRBJ1-2, with TRBD1 matching 7 bases. Trimming cost V 0 bases and J 5 bases; bases outside gene matches: 9. This CDR3 is 16 amino acids long. Germline V gene sequence: CDR1 LGHNA, CDR2 YSLEER. As DNA, the CDR3 is TGCGCCAGCAGCCAAGAATCCAGGGGGAGTGGATATGGCTACACCTTC. The encoded protein is CASSQESRGSGYGYTF.

This chain uses TRBV28 with TRBJ1-1; D possibly corresponds to TRBD1 (5 bases). Per the germline V gene, CDR1 is MDHEN and CDR2 is SYDVKM. The CDR3 extends over 16 amino acids. The V gene lost 6 bases and the J gene lost 1 base, with 18 bases spanning the gap. The DNA for the CDR3 is TGTGCCAGCAGCATCTGGGGCAGGGCCCGGAACACTGAAGCTTTCTTT. Protein sequence: CASSIWGRARNTEAFF.

The chain links TRBV30 to TRBJ1-1; D is ambiguous. The germline gives CDR1 GTSNPN, CDR2 SVGIG (reference sequence). CDR3 length equals 14 residues. Trimming removed 4 bases at V and 0 bases at J, with 12 bases between. CDR3: CAWNPGYMNTEAFF. The CDR3 DNA is TGTGCCTGGAACCCAGGTTACATGAACACTGAAGCTTTCTTT.

V usage is TRBV5-1 and J usage is TRBJ1-1; TRBD1 aligns across 11 bases. The CDR3 consists of 16 residues. CDR1 and CDR2 (germline): SGHRS, YFSETQ. After removal of 4 bases from V and 5 bases from J, the junction contained 10 bases not matched to a gene. The CDR3: CASSPGQGAVGTEAFF. CDR3 nucleotide sequence: TGCGCCAGCAGCCCTGGACAGGGGGCGGTAGGGACTGAAGCTTTCTTT.

The V and J genes are TRBV19 and TRBJ2-2; possible D gene TRBD2, 6 bases. Germline V gene lookup returns CDR1 LNHDA and CDR2 SQIVND (reference sequence). The V end lost 3 bases, the J end lost 5 bases, and 10 bases lay between the germline ends. The CDR3 runs 14 residues. The CDR3 loop reads CASSIRRETGELFF. The CDR3 region has the DNA TGTGCCAGTAGTATCAGGAGGGAGACCGGGGAGCTGTTTTTT. Combining the CDR3 with reference TRBV19 and TRBJ2-2 gives the whole variable domain DGGITQSPKYLFRKEGQNVTLSCEQNLNHDAMYWYRQDPGQGLRLIYYSQIVNDFQKGDIAEGYSVSREKKESFPLTVTSAQKNPTAFYLCASSIRRETGELFFGEGSRLTVL.

The chain joins TRBV7-2 to TRBJ1-5, with D hard to call. Germline V gives CDR1 SGHTA, CDR2 FQGNSA. V was pared by 7 bases and J by 2 bases, with 12 bases between. This CDR3 spans 14 amino acids. The DNA of the CDR3 is TGTGCCAGCACCACCCAGAGGGGCAATCAGCCCCAGCATTTT. As protein: CASTTQRGNQPQHF.

The rearrangement joins TRBV5-1 to TRBJ2-1; the match to TRBD2 covers 7 bases. Germline trimming cut 0 bases from V and 7 bases from J; bases unmatched to any gene: 7. Germline V gives CDR1 SGHRS, CDR2 YFSETQ. The CDR3 is 15 amino acids. CDR3 region: CASSLGAGTVNEQFF. CDR3 DNA: TGCGCCAGCAGCTTGGGAGCGGGAACGGTGAATGAGCAGTTCTTC.

The chain links TRBV10-1 to TRBJ2-5; perhaps TRBD1 as D (5 bases). Germline V lookup: CDR1 WNHNN, CDR2 SYGVQD (reference sequence). Trimming pared 4 bases from V and 1 base from J, leaving 7 bases between. This CDR3 is 13 amino acids long. The CDR3 nucleotides read TGCGCCAGCAGTGGACAGTTCCAAGAGACCCAGTACTTC. Translated: CASSGQFQETQYF.

V is TRBV4-1 and J is TRBJ2-7; D is unclear. V was trimmed by 4 bases and J by 2 bases, leaving 6 bases between them. There are 12 residues in the CDR3. CDR1 is MGHRA, CDR2 YSYEKL, per germline. The CDR3 sequence is CASSLYPYEQYF. The CDR3 nucleotides are TGCGCCAGCAGCCTTTATCCCTACGAGCAGTACTTC.

This chain joins TRBV6-4 and TRBJ2-2; 7 bases map to TRBD1. CDR3 length: 15 amino acids. The germline gives CDR1 MRHNA, CDR2 SNTAGT. V shed 4 bases and J 7 bases; nucleotides not matched to a gene: 9. CDR3 DNA: TGTGCCAGCAGTGCCTCGACAGGGTCCATCGGGGAGCTGTTTTTT. It encodes CASSASTGSIGELFF.

This clone has at least ten counts. This chain links TRBV7-9 with TRBJ1-4; D gene ambiguous. The V and J ends lost 5 bases and 5 bases respectively, with 12 bases between them. The CDR3 consists of 14 residues. Per germline, CDR1 SEHNR and CDR2 FQNEAQ (reference sequence). The CDR3 loop reads CASSTDTPNEKLFF. The CDR3 coding sequence is TGTGCCAGCAGCACAGACACCCCGAATGAAAAACTGTTTTTT.

The chain links TRBV6-1 to TRBJ2-5; D may be TRBD1 (7 bases). The germline V gene encodes CDR1 MNHNS and CDR2 SASEGT. The CDR3 extends over 14 amino acids. V was clipped by 4 bases and J by 4 bases, with 13 bases between them. CDR3 amino acids: CASSVSQGGETQYF. CDR3 in DNA: TGTGCCAGCAGTGTCTCCCAGGGGGGAGAGACCCAGTACTTC.

The DNA of the CDR3 is TGTGCCAGCTCACCACCTCCCGGGACAGGGTTGGCCGGGGAGCTGTTTTTT. Translation gives CASSPPPGTGLAGELFF. The rearrangement uses TRBV18 and TRBJ2-2; 9 nucleotides agree with TRBD1. The CDR3 spans 17 residues. Germline CDR1 and CDR2: KGHSH and LQKENI. V lost 0 bases to trimming and J lost 6 bases; unmatched junction nucleotides: 8.